The 25 T cell receptor beta chains listed next were all sequenced from one sample in a study of HIV-infected patients and healthy controls. TCRdb re-derived calls from the 5' RACE reads in MiXCR, one entry per CDR3 protein. The table has about 67,000 distinct CDR3 sequences, approximately 16% seen once. The sequenced material came from CD4+ T cells from blood. These receptors were collected from a human donor in good health.

The chain combines TRBV20-1 with TRBJ2-3, with D possibly being TRBD2 (6 bases). The CDR3 runs to 15 residues. V was trimmed by 1 base and J by 2 bases, leaving 13 bases between them. CDR1 and CDR2 from the germline V gene are DFQATT and SNEGSKA (reference sequence). The CDR3 DNA is TGCAGTGCTAGAGTTATCCGCGGGACCACAGATACGCAGTATTTT. It codes for CSARVIRGTTDTQYF.

For the CDR3, the DNA is TGCGCCAGCAGCCGAAGTGCCCTGGGTAACACTGAAGCTTTCTTT. Translating it yields CASSRSALGNTEAFF. J is TRBJ1-1 and V is TRBV4-3; no clear D gene. CDR3 length equals 15 residues. Germline CDR1 is LGHNA and CDR2 is YSLEER. Trimming stripped 4 bases from V and 2 bases from J, with 14 bases between.

V is TRBV15 and J is TRBJ1-1, with D unresolved. This CDR3 region has 13 residues. V lost 0 bases and J 6 bases, leaving 8 bases between the germline ends. Germline V gives CDR1 LNHNV, CDR2 YYDKDF (reference sequence). The DNA of the CDR3 is TGTGCCACCAGCAGAGATAGGTTCGCTGAAGCTTTCTTT. This sequence encodes CATSRDRFAEAFF.

The V and J genes are TRBV10-3 and TRBJ1-1; TRBD1 might be the D (6 bases). Trimming took 6 bases from V and 1 from J, leaving 12 bases between them. The length of the CDR3 is 14 residues. CDR1 and CDR2 (germline): ENHRY, SYGVKD. In DNA, the CDR3 is TGTGCCATCAGCCAGGGGTTAGCGAACACTGAAGCTTTCTTT. This encodes CAISQGLANTEAFF.

This clonotype was counted only a few times. The rearrangement joins TRBV14 to TRBJ1-6; D gene unclear. With 0 bases removed from V and 7 bases from J, the gap between germline ends came to 7 bases. From germline, CDR1 is SGHDN and CDR2 FVKESK. The CDR3 is made up of 14 amino acids. Written as DNA, the CDR3 is TGTGCCAGCAGCCAAGAGACGGTCAATTCACCCCTCCACTTT. Encoded protein: CASSQETVNSPLHF.

The chain employs TRBV29-1 and TRBJ2-7, with D possibly TRBD1 on 6 matching bases. Germline V CDR1 and CDR2: SQVTM, ANQGSEA. This CDR3 comprises 11 residues. The CDR3 reads CGAGQSYEQYF. In DNA form, the CDR3 reads TGCGGCGCCGGACAGTCCTACGAGCAGTACTTC.

This clonotype has a handful of counts. The chain carries TRBV6-2 or TRBV6-3 and TRBJ2-2, with D possibly TRBD1 on 5 matching bases. Per germline, CDR1 MNHEY and CDR2 SVGEGT. V lost 6 bases and J 5 bases, leaving 10 bases between the germline ends. This CDR3 spans 13 amino acids. The CDR3 bases are TGTGCCAGCAGGACATCAGGGACCGGGGAGCTGTTTTTT. The encoded protein is CASRTSGTGELFF.

The chain recombines TRBV5-1 with TRBJ1-2, with D possibly TRBD1 on 6 matching bases. V was shortened by 3 bases and J by 8 bases, with 11 bases between the two germline ends. The CDR3 extends over 12 amino acids. Germline lookup yields CDR1 SGHRS and CDR2 YFSETQ. CDR3 protein: CASSSGQFGYTF. The CDR3 nucleotides read TGCGCCAGCAGCTCCGGACAGTTCGGCTACACCTTC.

This rearrangement joins TRBV4-3 to TRBJ1-2; no definite D call. CDR1 is LGHNA and CDR2 is YSLEER in the germline V gene. The CDR3 runs 14 residues. Trimming left V 0 bases short and J 4 bases short, with 9 bases between. The CDR3 sequence: CASSQEPGIYGYTF. Written as DNA, the CDR3 is TGCGCCAGCAGCCAAGAGCCAGGCATCTATGGCTACACCTTC.

V gene TRBV30 combines with J gene TRBJ2-7; D might be TRBD1 or TRBD2, each matching 6 bases. The V gene lost 6 bases and the J gene lost 7 bases, with 10 bases spanning the gap. The CDR3 runs 10 residues. Germline CDR1 is GTSNPN and CDR2 is SVGIG (reference sequence). The CDR3 reads CACRGREQYF. In DNA, the CDR3 is TGTGCCTGCCGGGGGCGGGAGCAGTACTTC.

As for this clonotype: A junction end diverges from the germline sequence, so it may reflect a read error. J is TRBJ1-5 and V is TRBV18; D is undetermined. The CDR3 has 15 residues. Germline-derived CDR1 and CDR2 are KGHSH and LQKENI. The CDR3 nucleotides are TGTGCCAGCTCATCCGGCCAGAATAGCAATCAGCCCCGGCATTTT. The encoded protein is CASSSGQNSNQPRHF.

The chain carries TRBV7-6 and TRBJ1-6, with D possibly being TRBD1 (5 bases). Germline CDR1 SGHVS, CDR2 FNYEAQ. The CDR3 has 15 amino acids. Trimming stripped 2 bases from V and 6 bases from J, with 11 bases between. For the CDR3, the DNA is TGTGCCAGCAGCTTAAGTACAGGAATTAATTCACCCCTCCACTTT. This codes for CASSLSTGINSPLHF.

This clonotype was counted at least ten times. The chain combines TRBV12-3 or TRBV12-4 with TRBJ2-3; a possible D gene is TRBD2 (6 bases). V lost 6 bases, J lost 0 bases, and 10 bases lay in between. This CDR3 spans 14 amino acids. The CDR3 reads CASRPAGSTDTQYF. The CDR3 DNA sequence: TGTGCCAGCAGACCCGCGGGGAGCACAGATACGCAGTATTTT.

This clonotype has at least ten counts. The V gene is TRBV20-1, the J gene TRBJ2-5; 7 bases are shared with TRBD2. There are 12 residues in the CDR3. Germline assignment: CDR1 DFQATT and CDR2 SNEGSKA (reference sequence). With 6 bases clipped from V and 3 bases from J, the junction kept 4 bases outside the gene matches. The CDR3 nucleotides read TGCAGTGCCGCGGGGACTAAAGAGACCCAGTACTTC. It yields the protein CSAAGTKETQYF.

This clonotype was observed at least ten times. The J gene is TRBJ1-6, the V gene TRBV10-3; D is unclear. Trimming took off 3 bases at V and 9 bases at J, with 6 bases between the two ends. The CDR3 has 12 residues. CDR1 is ENHRY and CDR2 is SYGVKD in the germline V gene. The CDR3 nucleotides read TGTGCCATCAGTGAAGGGAGTTCACCCCTCCACTTT. Translated, it gives CAISEGSSPLHF.

This clonotype appeared a few times. The rearrangement joins TRBV14 to TRBJ1-1; D unclear. The germline V gene has CDR1 SGHDN and CDR2 FVKESK. The CDR3 runs 14 residues. V lost 1 base and J lost 2, with 8 bases in between. The CDR3, as DNA: TGTGCCAGCAGCCAAGGGGGTATCAACACTGAAGCTTTCTTT. This encodes CASSQGGINTEAFF.

CDR3 coding DNA: TGTGCCAGCAGCCGCGGGACGGGTAGCAATCAGCCCCAGCATTTT. Translating gives CASSRGTGSNQPQHF. This sequence joins TRBV3-1 and TRBJ1-5, with a tentative D call TRBD1 (5 bases). The V gene lost 4 bases and the J gene lost 0 bases, with 10 bases spanning the gap. CDR3 length: 15 amino acids. Germline CDR1 is LGHDT and CDR2 is YNNKEL (reference sequence).

This clonotype was seen ten or more times. The chain uses TRBV15 and TRBJ2-5; D gene ambiguous. V lost 3 bases and J 5 bases, leaving 7 bases between the germline ends. The CDR3 is 12 residues long. Germline CDR1 reads LNHNV; CDR2 reads YYDKDF (reference sequence). The CDR3 is CATSRGPETQYF. The CDR3 DNA reads TGTGCCACCAGCAGGGGTCCGGAGACCCAGTACTTC. The whole variable domain, filled in from reference TRBV15 and TRBJ2-5, reads DAMVIQNPRYQVTQFGKPVTLSCSQTLNHNVMYWYQQKSSQAPKLLFHYYDKDFNNEADTPDNFQSRRPNTSFCFLDIRSPGLGDTAMYLCATSRGPETQYFGPGTRLLVL.

The genes are TRBV3-1 and TRBJ2-7; D uncertain. The germline gives CDR1 LGHDT, CDR2 YNNKEL (reference sequence). The CDR3 has 12 residues. The V end was cut by 1 base, the J end by 6 bases, with 7 bases between. CDR3 sequence reads: CASSQVPVEQYF. CDR3 coding DNA: TGTGCCAGCAGCCAAGTTCCGGTCGAGCAGTACTTC.

In this sample, this clonotype turned up a few times. An end of the junction differs from the germline gene, which may be a read error. The chain joins TRBV4-2 to TRBJ2-1, with 9 nucleotides matching TRBD2. Per germline, CDR1 LGHNA and CDR2 YNFKEQ. This CDR3 comprises 13 residues. Written as DNA, the CDR3 is TGTGCCAGCAGCCAAGAGCGGGAGGGCCATGGAATCTTC. This encodes CASSQEREGHGIF.

The chain is built from TRBV29-1 and TRBJ1-1; possibly TRBD1 for D (5 bases). V lost 4 bases, J lost 10 bases, and 16 bases lay in between. The germline V gene has CDR1 SQVTM and CDR2 ANQGSEA. This CDR3 comprises 12 residues. The CDR3 protein is CSVVKDWGGAFF. CDR3 nucleotide sequence: TGCAGCGTTGTGAAAGATTGGGGGGGAGCTTTCTTT.

This clonotype has just one count. The V and J genes are TRBV5-1 and TRBJ2-5; D perhaps matches TRBD1 (6 bases). V was trimmed by 7 bases and J by 2 bases, leaving 6 bases between them. Germline CDR1 is SGHRS and CDR2 is YFSETQ. This CDR3 is built from 11 residues. The CDR3 is CASGQQETQYF. CDR3 nucleotide sequence: TGCGCCAGCGGACAGCAAGAGACCCAGTACTTC.

The rearrangement links TRBV2 to TRBJ2-7, with a tentative D call TRBD1 (5 bases). Germline V gives CDR1 SNHLY, CDR2 FYNNEI. Trimming took off 2 bases at V and 6 bases at J, with 20 bases between the two ends. The CDR3 contains 16 residues. CDR3 region: CASSEPKQGRVSEQYF. The CDR3 DNA reads TGTGCCAGCAGTGAACCGAAGCAGGGTAGGGTCTCCGAGCAGTACTTC. The full variable domain, rest sourced from reference TRBV2 and TRBJ2-7, is EPEVTQTPSHQVTQMGQEVILRCVPISNHLYFYWYRQILGQKVEFLVSFYNNEISEKSEIFDDQFSVERPDGSNFTLKIRSTKLEDSAMYFCASSEPKQGRVSEQYFGPGTRLTVT.

This clonotype was recorded many times. The chain carries TRBV7-2 and TRBJ1-5; tentative D call: TRBD1 (6 bases). V was shortened by 5 bases and J by 4 bases, with 9 bases between the two germline ends. The CDR3 is made up of 13 amino acids. The germline V gene encodes CDR1 SGHTA and CDR2 FQGNSA. DNA of the CDR3: TGTGCCAGCAGCCCGGACAGAAATCAGCCCCAGCATTTT. Its translation is CASSPDRNQPQHF.

The table lists this clonotype with a few counts. The chain has TRBV12-3 or TRBV12-4 and TRBJ2-1; D is ambiguous. Trimming took 3 bases from V and 9 from J, leaving 12 bases between them. There are 13 residues in the CDR3. The CDR3 loop reads CASSFSSDPEQFF. In DNA form, the CDR3 reads TGTGCCAGCAGTTTCTCTTCGGATCCTGAGCAGTTCTTC.